These 2 T cell receptor beta chains were sequenced from one sample in a study of cytomegalovirus exposure and HLA in healthy donors. With 60 Vbeta and 13 Jbeta primers, the PCR was carried out. Produced via immunoSEQ multiplex PCR; TCRdb's table is partial and in-frame only. Of about 140,000 clones listed, more than 60% were seen once; the top ten hold under 2%. The sequenced sample was PBMCs. The receptors were sampled from a female donor in good health and CMV-seronegative.

The chain employs TRBV6-5 and TRBJ1-4; 9 positions agree with TRBD1. Trimming took 6 bases from V and 5 from J; bases not matched to a gene: 4. Germline CDR1 is MNHEY and CDR2 is SVGAGI. The CDR3 spans 14 residues. CDR3 sequence (DNA): TGTGCCAGCAGCCGGGACAGGGTGAATGAAAAACTGTTTTTT. This codes for CASSRDRVNEKLFF.

This clone was detected only a few times. The chain combines TRBV4-1 with TRBJ2-3; D gene unclear. CDR3 size: 14 residues. Germline values: CDR1 MGHRA, CDR2 YSYEKL. The V and J ends lost 0 bases and 1 base respectively, with 5 bases between them. As DNA, the CDR3 is TGCGCCAGCAGCCAAGAAACGGGCACAGATACGCAGTATTTT. It translates to CASSQETGTDTQYF.